The rows below give T cell receptor beta chains drawn from one sample of a study of T cell responses to AZD1222 COVID-19 vaccine. Sequenced by immunoSEQ multiplex PCR; TCRdb stores in-frame clones only, minus some. The table includes 250,000 to 300,000 clones, approximately 94% detected once. The sample in question was peripheral blood, obtained 28 days after the second AZD1222 dose. All receptors come from an adult who received the AZD1222 COVID-19 vaccine. Both conserved end residues are part of each CDR3. The D gene is left open where the match is weak. Expanded clones get a size class; other rows say once, few or many, or leave the size out.

size: NA
J: TRBJ2-7
D: NA
V: TRBV7-8
length: 15
DNA: TGTGCCAGCAGCTTAGTGGGAGGCAGGTCCTACGAGCAGTACTTC
CDR3: CASSLVGGRSYEQYF

size: once
J: TRBJ2-2
D: TRBD1
V: TRBV7-9
length: 13
DNA: TGTGCCAGCAGCCCAGGGGGTTCCGGGGAGCTGTTTTTT
CDR3: CASSPGGSGELFF

size: NA
J: TRBJ2-1
D: NA
V: TRBV28
length: 16
DNA: TGTGCCAGCAGTTTATTCGCGGGCTCCGGGGACAATGAGCAGTTCTTC
CDR3: CASSLFAGSGDNEQFF

size: NA
J: TRBJ2-7
D: TRBD2
V: TRBV2
length: 17
DNA: TGTGCCAGCAGAACTCCCCCGGGACTACTCTTTCCCTACGAGCAGTACTTC
CDR3: CASRTPPGLLFPYEQYF

size: NA
J: TRBJ1-2
D: NA
V: TRBV6-5
length: 14
DNA: TGTGCCAGCAGTTACTCTATAGGGACCTATGGCTACACCTTC
CDR3: CASSYSIGTYGYTF

size: once
J: TRBJ2-7
D: NA
V: TRBV6-5
length: 13
DNA: TGTGCCAGCATGGATCTCGTGGGCTACGAGCAGTACTTC
CDR3: CASMDLVGYEQYF

size: NA
J: TRBJ2-3
D: NA
V: TRBV11-2
length: 16
DNA: TGTGCCAGCAGCTTAGATCCGGGTCAGGGACCAGATACGCAGTATTTT
CDR3: CASSLDPGQGPDTQYF

size: NA
J: TRBJ2-2
D: NA
V: TRBV27
length: 13
DNA: TGTGCCAGCAGTTTTAAATGGACCGGGGAGCTGTTTTTT
CDR3: CASSFKWTGELFF

size: NA
J: TRBJ1-2
D: TRBD1
V: TRBV5-1
length: 14
DNA: TGCGCCAGCAGCTTGGACAGGGGAGTCTATGGCTACACCTTC
CDR3: CASSLDRGVYGYTF

size: NA
J: TRBJ2-3
D: NA
V: TRBV2
length: 15
DNA: TGTGCCAGCAGAAGGACTATTATGAGCACAGATACGCAGTATTTT
CDR3: CASRRTIMSTDTQYF

size: once
J: TRBJ1-5
D: NA
V: TRBV3-1/TRBV3-2
length: 12
DNA: TGTGCCAGCAGCCACCAAAATCAGCCCCAGCATTTT
CDR3: CASSHQNQPQHF

size: NA
J: TRBJ1-5
D: NA
V: TRBV6-2/TRBV6-3
length: 13
DNA: TGTGCCAGCAGTAATGCCCCCAGGCAGCCCCAGCATTTT
CDR3: CASSNAPRQPQHF

size: NA
J: TRBJ2-3
D: TRBD2
V: TRBV7-8
length: 16
DNA: TGTGCCAGCAGCCCGGGACTAGCTTTTAGCACAGATACGCAGTATTTT
CDR3: CASSPGLAFSTDTQYF

size: few
J: TRBJ2-5
D: TRBD2
V: TRBV7-8
length: 16
DNA: TGTGCCAGCAGCTTTATCCTAGCGGGGGGAGGAGAGACCCAGTACTTC
CDR3: CASSFILAGGGETQYF

size: NA
J: TRBJ1-1
D: NA
V: TRBV7-9
length: 14
DNA: TGCGCCAGCAGCCTTGGCCCTATGAACACTGAAGCTTTCTTT
CDR3: CASSLGPMNTEAFF

size: NA
J: TRBJ2-1
D: NA
V: TRBV28
length: 16
DNA: TGTGCCAGCAGTGCCGACTCTAGCGCAGTGCGAAATGAGCAGTTCTTC
CDR3: CASSADSSAVRNEQFF

size: NA
J: TRBJ1-1
D: NA
V: TRBV28
length: 15
DNA: TGTGCCAGCAGTTTGCCCGGGGTCCGAACGTCTGAAGCTTTCTTT
CDR3: CASSLPGVRTSEAFF

size: NA
J: TRBJ1-2
D: NA
V: TRBV19
length: 13
DNA: TGTGCCAGTATGAATCCGGGGGCGGATGGCTACACCTTC
CDR3: CASMNPGADGYTF

size: NA
J: TRBJ1-1
D: NA
V: TRBV28
length: 12
DNA: TGTGCCAGCAGTTGGGCGAACACTGAAGCTTTCTTT
CDR3: CASSWANTEAFF

size: NA
J: TRBJ1-6
D: NA
V: TRBV14
length: 13
DNA: TGTGCCAGCAGCCAAGATCTAGAATCACCCCTCCACTTT
CDR3: CASSQDLESPLHF

size: NA
J: TRBJ2-3
D: NA
V: TRBV11-2
length: 15
DNA: TGTGCCAGCAGCCCCGGGGCTGGAAGCACAGATACGCAGTATTTT
CDR3: CASSPGAGSTDTQYF

size: NA
J: TRBJ2-7
D: NA
V: TRBV6-5
length: 15
DNA: TGTGCCAGCAGACCAAGATGGGCCGCGGGCTACGAGCAGTACTTC
CDR3: CASRPRWAAGYEQYF

size: NA
J: TRBJ1-2
D: NA
V: TRBV7-9
length: 14
DNA: TGTGCCAGCAGCTTCCTTTCTGATAACTATGGCTACACCTTC
CDR3: CASSFLSDNYGYTF

size: NA
J: TRBJ1-2
D: NA
V: TRBV18
length: 13
DNA: TGTGCCAGCTCACCACGTCGGGCGGATGGCTACACCTTC
CDR3: CASSPRRADGYTF

size: once
J: TRBJ1-1
D: NA
V: TRBV4-1
length: 14
DNA: TGCGCCAGCAGTGCCGGGACGGAGAACACTGAAGCTTTCTTT
CDR3: CASSAGTENTEAFF

size: NA
J: TRBJ2-7
D: NA
V: TRBV20-1
length: 10
DNA: TGCAGTGCTAGTTATGGCGAGCAGTACTTC
CDR3: CSASYGEQYF

size: once
J: TRBJ2-1
D: TRBD2
V: TRBV4-1
length: 14
DNA: TGCGCCAGCAGCCAAGAGGCGCGGGAGAATGAGCAGTTCTTC
CDR3: CASSQEARENEQFF

size: NA
J: TRBJ1-2
D: NA
V: TRBV7-2
length: 14
DNA: TGTGCCAGCAGCCCGAGGGGGACTGCAAATGGCTACACCTTC
CDR3: CASSPRGTANGYTF

size: many
J: TRBJ1-1
D: NA
V: TRBV10-3
length: 11
DNA: TGTGCCATCAGCTCCGGACAGGAAGCTTTCTTT
CDR3: CAISSGQEAFF

size: NA
J: TRBJ2-2
D: TRBD1
V: TRBV5-6
length: 18
DNA: TGTGCCAGCAGCCCTTTTCTGGGACAGCGTTCGAACACCGGGGAGCTGTTTTTT
CDR3: CASSPFLGQRSNTGELFF

size: NA
J: TRBJ2-3
D: NA
V: TRBV15
length: 16
DNA: TGTGCCACCAGCAGAGTGGGGAAGGCAAAACCAGATACGCAGTATTTT
CDR3: CATSRVGKAKPDTQYF

size: NA
J: TRBJ2-2
D: TRBD2
V: TRBV7-9
length: 17
DNA: TGTGCCAGCAGCTTAGAAGGGCTAGCGGGTTACACCGGGGAGCTGTTTTTT
CDR3: CASSLEGLAGYTGELFF

size: NA
J: TRBJ1-1
D: NA
V: TRBV28
length: 14
DNA: TGTGCCAGCAACAACCTCCCAGGTTCAGGTGAAGCTTTCTTT
CDR3: CASNNLPGSGEAFF

size: NA
J: TRBJ2-2
D: NA
V: TRBV7-6
length: 14
DNA: TGTGCCAGCAGCCCGGTCTCACGGGCCGGGGAGCTGTTTTTT
CDR3: CASSPVSRAGELFF

size: once
J: TRBJ2-3
D: NA
V: TRBV3-1/TRBV3-2
length: 13
DNA: TGTGCCACAGGGCGCCCCAGCACAGATACGCAGTATTTT
CDR3: CATGRPSTDTQYF

size: NA
J: TRBJ2-1
D: TRBD1
V: TRBV19
length: 15
DNA: TGTGCCAGTAGTCCCCGGGACAGGGTCCTCAATGAGCAGTTCTTC
CDR3: CASSPRDRVLNEQFF

size: NA
J: TRBJ1-3
D: NA
V: TRBV6-2/TRBV6-3
length: 15
DNA: TGTGCCAGCAGCTCGGGGACACCCCCTGGAAACACCATATATTTT
CDR3: CASSSGTPPGNTIYF

size: NA
J: TRBJ1-2
D: TRBD1
V: TRBV20-1
length: 14
DNA: TGCAGTGCTGGTGGGCCTCAGGGGGCTGGTGGCTACACCTTC
CDR3: CSAGGPQGAGGYTF

size: NA
J: TRBJ2-3
D: NA
V: TRBV6-1
length: 14
DNA: TGTGCCAGCAGTGAAGTGCAGGGCCCAGATACGCAGTATTTT
CDR3: CASSEVQGPDTQYF

size: NA
J: TRBJ2-7
D: NA
V: TRBV10-3
length: 13
DNA: TGTGCCATCAGTGTCACGAGGGGGTACGAGCAGTACTTC
CDR3: CAISVTRGYEQYF

size: NA
J: TRBJ2-2
D: TRBD2
V: TRBV28
length: 17
DNA: TGTGCCAGCAGTCCGGCAGGTAGCGGGAGGGGCACCGGGGAGCTGTTTTTT
CDR3: CASSPAGSGRGTGELFF

size: NA
J: TRBJ2-2
D: TRBD2
V: TRBV10-3
length: 14
DNA: TGTGCCATCAGGCCACTAGCGGGAGTAGGGGAGCTGTTTTTT
CDR3: CAIRPLAGVGELFF

size: NA
J: TRBJ2-2
D: NA
V: TRBV5-4
length: 14
DNA: TGTGCCAGCAGCTCGGGACAAGACACCGGGGAGCTGTTTTTT
CDR3: CASSSGQDTGELFF

size: NA
J: TRBJ1-6
D: NA
V: TRBV27
length: 14
DNA: TGTGCCAGCAGGCCGGTTCCGGGGAATTCACCCCTCCACTTT
CDR3: CASRPVPGNSPLHF

size: NA
J: TRBJ2-4
D: TRBD2
V: TRBV3-1/TRBV3-2
length: 20
DNA: TGTGCCAGCAGCCAAGAGGTCGGGATAGCGGGTGCCTTAGCCAAAAACATTCAGTACTTC
CDR3: CASSQEVGIAGALAKNIQYF

size: NA
J: TRBJ1-1
D: NA
V: TRBV5-1
length: 14
DNA: TGCGCCAGCAGCTTGCCGGGCCTGGGCACTGAAGCTTTCTTT
CDR3: CASSLPGLGTEAFF

size: NA
J: TRBJ2-7
D: NA
V: TRBV6-5
length: 13
DNA: TGTGCCAGCAGTTACAGGGCCGCCTACGAGCAGTACTTC
CDR3: CASSYRAAYEQYF

size: NA
J: TRBJ2-3
D: NA
V: TRBV5-1
length: 14
DNA: TGCGCCAGCAGCTGGGAGCGAGGCGCAGATACGCAGTATTTT
CDR3: CASSWERGADTQYF